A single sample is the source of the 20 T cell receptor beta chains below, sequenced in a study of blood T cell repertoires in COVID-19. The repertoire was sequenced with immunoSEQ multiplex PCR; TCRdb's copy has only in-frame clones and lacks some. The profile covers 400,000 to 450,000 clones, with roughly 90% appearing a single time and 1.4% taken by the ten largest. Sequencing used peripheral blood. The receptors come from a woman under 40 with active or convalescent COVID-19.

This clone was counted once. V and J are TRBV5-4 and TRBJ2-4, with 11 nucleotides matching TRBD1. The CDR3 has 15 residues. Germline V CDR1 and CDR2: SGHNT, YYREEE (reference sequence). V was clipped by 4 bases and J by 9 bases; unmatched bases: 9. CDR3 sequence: CASSVVGQGESIQYF. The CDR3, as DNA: TGTGCCAGCAGCGTAGTGGGACAGGGGGAAAGCATTCAGTACTTC.

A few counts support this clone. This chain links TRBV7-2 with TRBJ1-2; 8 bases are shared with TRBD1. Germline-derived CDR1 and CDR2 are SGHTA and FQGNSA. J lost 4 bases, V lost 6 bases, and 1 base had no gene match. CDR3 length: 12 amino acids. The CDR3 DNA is TGTGCCAGCAGGGGACAGGTCTATGGCTACACCTTC. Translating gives CASRGQVYGYTF.

CDR3 loop: CASSDLAGGFYEQFF. DNA for the CDR3: TGTGCCAGCAGTGATTTAGCGGGGGGATTCTATGAGCAGTTCTTC. The rearrangement joins TRBV27 to TRBJ2-1, with TRBD2 matching over 10 bases. In germline, CDR1 is MNHEY, CDR2 SMNVEV (reference sequence). CDR3 length equals 15 residues. The trim removed 5 bases at V and 8 bases at J, leaving 9 bases unmatched.

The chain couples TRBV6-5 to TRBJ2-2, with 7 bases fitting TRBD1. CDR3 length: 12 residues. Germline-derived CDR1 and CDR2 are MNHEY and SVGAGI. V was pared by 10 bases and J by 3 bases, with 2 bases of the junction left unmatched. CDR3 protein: CAIQGDTGELFF. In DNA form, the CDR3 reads TGTGCCATCCAGGGGGACACCGGGGAGCTGTTTTTT.

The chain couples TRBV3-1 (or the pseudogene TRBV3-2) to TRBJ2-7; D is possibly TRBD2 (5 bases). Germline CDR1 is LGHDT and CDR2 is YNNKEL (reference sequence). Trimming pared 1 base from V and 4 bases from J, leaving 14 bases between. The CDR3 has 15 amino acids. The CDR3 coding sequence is TGTGCCAGCAGCCAAGGACTTGGGAGTAGTTACGAGCAGTACTTC. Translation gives CASSQGLGSSYEQYF.

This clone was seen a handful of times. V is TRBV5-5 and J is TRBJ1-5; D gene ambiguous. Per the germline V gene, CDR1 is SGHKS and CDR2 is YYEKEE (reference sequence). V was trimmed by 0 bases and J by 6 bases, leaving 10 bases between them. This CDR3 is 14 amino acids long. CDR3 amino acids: CASSLAGIGQPQHF. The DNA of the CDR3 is TGTGCCAGCAGCTTGGCCGGGATCGGTCAGCCCCAGCATTTT.

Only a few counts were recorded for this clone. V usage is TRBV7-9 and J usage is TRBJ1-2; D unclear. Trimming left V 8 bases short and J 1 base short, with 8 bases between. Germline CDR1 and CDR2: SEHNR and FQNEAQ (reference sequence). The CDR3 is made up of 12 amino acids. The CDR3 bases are TGTGCCAGCCTTGGCCTTAACTATGGCTACACCTTC. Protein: CASLGLNYGYTF.

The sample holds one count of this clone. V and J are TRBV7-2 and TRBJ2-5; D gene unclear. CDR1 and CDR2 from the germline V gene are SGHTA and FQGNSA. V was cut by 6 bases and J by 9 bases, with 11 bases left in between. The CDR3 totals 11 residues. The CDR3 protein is CASSPRFPQYF. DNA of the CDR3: TGTGCCAGCAGTCCTCGTTTCCCCCAGTACTTC.

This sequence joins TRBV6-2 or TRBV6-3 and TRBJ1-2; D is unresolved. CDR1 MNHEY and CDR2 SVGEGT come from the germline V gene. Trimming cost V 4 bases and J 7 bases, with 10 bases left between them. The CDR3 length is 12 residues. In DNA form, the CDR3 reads TGTGCCAGCAGTTTGCTTGTGAGTGGCTACACCTTC. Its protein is CASSLLVSGYTF.

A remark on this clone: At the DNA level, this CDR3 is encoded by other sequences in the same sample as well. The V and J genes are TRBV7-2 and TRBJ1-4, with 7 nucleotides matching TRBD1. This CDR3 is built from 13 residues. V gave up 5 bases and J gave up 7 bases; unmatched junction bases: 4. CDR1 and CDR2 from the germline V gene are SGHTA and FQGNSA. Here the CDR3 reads CASSLDRVEKLFF. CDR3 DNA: TGTGCCAGCAGCCTAGACAGGGTTGAAAAACTGTTTTTT.

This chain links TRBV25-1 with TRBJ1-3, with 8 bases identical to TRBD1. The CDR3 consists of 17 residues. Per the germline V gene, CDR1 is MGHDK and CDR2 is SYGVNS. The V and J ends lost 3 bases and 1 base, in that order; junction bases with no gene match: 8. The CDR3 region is CASSEPPGQDSGNTIYF. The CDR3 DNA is TGTGCCAGCAGTGAGCCTCCGGGACAGGATTCTGGAAACACCATATATTTT.

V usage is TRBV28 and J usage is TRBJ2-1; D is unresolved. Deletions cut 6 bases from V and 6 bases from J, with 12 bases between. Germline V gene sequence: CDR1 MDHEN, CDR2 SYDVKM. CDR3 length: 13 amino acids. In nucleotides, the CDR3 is TGTGCCAGCAGACAACTATTAGGCAATGAGCAGTTCTTC. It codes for CASRQLLGNEQFF.

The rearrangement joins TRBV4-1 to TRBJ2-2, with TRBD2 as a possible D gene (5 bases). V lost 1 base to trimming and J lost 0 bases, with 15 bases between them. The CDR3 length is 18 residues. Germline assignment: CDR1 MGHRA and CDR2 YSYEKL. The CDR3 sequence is CASSQGTPEGANTGELFF. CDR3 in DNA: TGCGCCAGCAGCCAAGGGACTCCTGAGGGCGCGAACACCGGGGAGCTGTTTTTT.

The CDR3 nucleotides are TGTGCCAGCAGTACCCCCCCGACAGGGTCGGGCTACACCTTC. Translating gives CASSTPPTGSGYTF. The gene calls are TRBV28 and TRBJ1-2; 7 bases line up with TRBD1. This CDR3 is built from 14 residues. Trimming cost V 5 bases and J 8 bases; bases outside gene matches: 11. Germline CDR1 MDHEN, CDR2 SYDVKM.

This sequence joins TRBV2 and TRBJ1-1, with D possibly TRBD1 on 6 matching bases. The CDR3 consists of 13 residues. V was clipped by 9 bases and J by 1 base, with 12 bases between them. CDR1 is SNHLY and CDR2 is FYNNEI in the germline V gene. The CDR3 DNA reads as TGTGCCAGGGGGCAGGGGCAGAACACTGAAGCTTTCTTT. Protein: CARGQGQNTEAFF.

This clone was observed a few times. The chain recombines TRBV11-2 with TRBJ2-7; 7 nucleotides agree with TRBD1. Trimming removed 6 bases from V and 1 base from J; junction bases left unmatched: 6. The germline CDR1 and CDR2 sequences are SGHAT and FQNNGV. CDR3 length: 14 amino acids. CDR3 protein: CASRRPGQSYEQYF. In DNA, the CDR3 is TGTGCCAGCAGACGACCGGGACAGTCCTACGAGCAGTACTTC.

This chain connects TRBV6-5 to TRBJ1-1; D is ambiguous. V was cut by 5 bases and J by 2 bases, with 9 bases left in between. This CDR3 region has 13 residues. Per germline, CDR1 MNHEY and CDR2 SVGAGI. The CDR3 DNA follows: TGTGCCAGCAGTCTACAGTTTAACACTGAAGCTTTCTTT. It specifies CASSLQFNTEAFF.

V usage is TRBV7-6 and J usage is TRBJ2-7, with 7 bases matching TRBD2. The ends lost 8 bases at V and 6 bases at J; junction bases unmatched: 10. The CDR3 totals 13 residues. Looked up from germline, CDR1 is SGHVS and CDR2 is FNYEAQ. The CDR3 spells CASRSGADGEQYF. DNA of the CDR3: TGTGCCAGCCGAAGCGGGGCGGACGGCGAGCAGTACTTC.

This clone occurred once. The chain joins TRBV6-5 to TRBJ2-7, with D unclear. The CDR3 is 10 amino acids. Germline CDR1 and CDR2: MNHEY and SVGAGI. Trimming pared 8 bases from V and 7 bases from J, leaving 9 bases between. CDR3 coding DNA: TGTGCCAGCGGCCTTTTAGAGCAGTACTTC. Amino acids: CASGLLEQYF.

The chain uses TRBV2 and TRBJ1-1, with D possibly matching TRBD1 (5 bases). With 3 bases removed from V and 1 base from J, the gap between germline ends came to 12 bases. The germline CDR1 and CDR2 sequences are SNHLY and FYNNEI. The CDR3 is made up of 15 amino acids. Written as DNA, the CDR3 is TGTGCCAGCAGTGAGACTGGGGCAGGGAACACTGAAGCTTTCTTT. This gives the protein CASSETGAGNTEAFF.